This is a list of T cell receptor beta chains from one sample in a study of graft-versus-host responses after intestinal transplantation. TCRdb's table, derived via immunoSEQ multiplex PCR, lists solely in-frame clones and lacks some. The sample lists about 27,000 clones; 75% to 90% were seen once. Sequenced here: PBMCs, sampled about 28 days after intestinal transplant. All receptors derive from a human patient who received an intestinal transplant, so some T cells may come from the graft donor. The CDR3 runs from the conserved cysteine through the conserved F or W. A D gene is named only where the DNA matches it firmly. Clone size is not always given. Where it is, it says once, few, many or a class for expanded clones.

V	D	J	size	DNA	CDR3
TRBV4-2	-	TRBJ1-2	-	TGTGCCAGCAGCCAAGATCGTGTCAAGAGTGGCTACACCTTC	CASSQDRVKSGYTF
TRBV15	TRBD2	TRBJ2-3	once	TGTGCCACCAGCAGAGGACTAGCGGCCCCTCGGGGCACAGATACGCAGTATTTT	CATSRGLAAPRGTDTQYF
TRBV25-1	TRBD1	TRBJ1-1	-	TGTGCCAGCAGTGAGGCCGGGACAGCCAAGGAAGCTTTCTTT	CASSEAGTAKEAFF
TRBV12-5	TRBD1	TRBJ2-7	-	TGTGCTAGTGGTCTTCATGCCGGGACAGGGTTCTACGAGCAGTACTTC	CASGLHAGTGFYEQYF
TRBV10-3	-	TRBJ1-4	-	TGTGCCATCAGTGCCCGACATTTCACTAATGAAAAACTGTTTTTT	CAISARHFTNEKLFF
TRBV9	TRBD2	TRBJ2-3	-	TGTGCCAGCAGCATCACTAGCGCCCGCACAGATACGCAGTATTTT	CASSITSARTDTQYF
TRBV4-1	-	TRBJ2-7	few	TGCGCCAGCAGCCAAGATACGGCAGGGGCCGAGCAGTACTTC	CASSQDTAGAEQYF
TRBV5-1	TRBD1	TRBJ1-5	-	TGCGCCAGCAGCTATACGAACAGGGGTTCGGATCAGCCCCAGCATTTT	CASSYTNRGSDQPQHF
TRBV4-1	-	TRBJ1-2	once	TGCGCCAGCAGCCAAGATTTTGGGACATACTATGGCTACACCTTC	CASSQDFGTYYGYTF
TRBV19	-	TRBJ1-3	-	TGTGCCAGTAGTACCCTGGACAACTCTGGAAACACCATATATTTT	CASSTLDNSGNTIYF
TRBV6-1	TRBD2	TRBJ2-4	-	TGTGCCAGCAGTGAAGTGACTAGCGGGAGGGCCAGGGACATTCAGTACTTC	CASSEVTSGRARDIQYF
TRBV16	TRBD1	TRBJ2-7	-	TGTGCCAGCAGCCAATGGCAGGGGGCCTACGAGCAGTACTTC	CASSQWQGAYEQYF
TRBV5-4	TRBD1	TRBJ1-2	once	TGTGCCAGCAGCTCCTATGGGGACAGGGAAGGCTACACCTTC	CASSSYGDREGYTF
TRBV2	-	TRBJ2-5	-	TGTGCCAGCATCCCACTGGGTAGCCCCAGGGAGACCCAGTACTTC	CASIPLGSPRETQYF
TRBV28	TRBD2	TRBJ2-5	-	TGTGCCAGCAGTTTATTGCGGGAGGGCCTAGATGAAGAGACCCAGTACTTC	CASSLLREGLDEETQYF
TRBV5-6	-	TRBJ2-7	-	TGTGCCAGCAGCTTGAGGGGGGGAACAGGGACCCTCTACGAGCAGTACTTC	CASSLRGGTGTLYEQYF
TRBV5-1	-	TRBJ1-5	once	TGCGCCAGCAGCCAAGGGGTGGGTCAGCCCCAGCATTTT	CASSQGVGQPQHF
TRBV6-1	TRBD2	TRBJ2-5	-	TGTGCCAGCAGTGAAGGGATACTAGCGGGAGCAGAGACCCAGTACTTC	CASSEGILAGAETQYF
TRBV6-4	-	TRBJ1-6	-	TGTGCCAGCAGTGATGACAGACATTCACCCCTCCACTTT	CASSDDRHSPLHF
TRBV28	-	TRBJ2-2	-	TGTGCCAGCAGCGGAGGGTACACCGGGGAGCTGTTTTTT	CASSGGYTGELFF
TRBV6-1	TRBD2	TRBJ2-2	-	TGTGCCAGCAGTGGACTAGCGGGTAACACCGGGGAGCTGTTTTTT	CASSGLAGNTGELFF
TRBV4-1	-	TRBJ1-5	few	TGCGCCAGCAGCCACCCTGACCGAGGGGTTTATCAGCCCCAGCATTTT	CASSHPDRGVYQPQHF
TRBV30	-	TRBJ1-4	-	TGTGCCTGGAGTCCTAGGAGGGCTAATGAAAAACTGTTTTTT	CAWSPRRANEKLFF
TRBV25-1	-	TRBJ1-1	once	TGTGCCAGCACCATGGGGGGCACTGAAGCTTTCTTT	CASTMGGTEAFF
TRBV5-6	-	TRBJ1-2	-	TGTGCCAGCAGCCCCTCGGGGAGGGGGGTTCTTCTAAACTATGGCTACACCTTC	CASSPSGRGVLLNYGYTF
TRBV10-3	TRBD1	TRBJ1-2	-	TGTGCCATCAGTGAGTCAAACAGGGGATTAAACTATGGCTACACCTTC	CAISESNRGLNYGYTF
TRBV7-9	-	TRBJ2-1	-	TGTGCCAGCAGCTGGGACTCCCACCTTAGTTACAATGAGCAGTTCTTC	CASSWDSHLSYNEQFF
TRBV9	-	TRBJ1-5	-	TGTGCCAGCAGCGTAGAGAAACTTAGCAATCAGCCCCAGCATTTT	CASSVEKLSNQPQHF
TRBV6-1	-	TRBJ1-5	-	TGTGCCAGCAGTGAAGCGGTTTTGGGAAGTCGGCCCCAGCATTTT	CASSEAVLGSRPQHF
TRBV7-9	TRBD1	TRBJ2-5	-	TGTGCCAGCAGACCCAAGACAGGGGCCGGGAGAGAGACCCAGTACTTC	CASRPKTGAGRETQYF
TRBV4-1	TRBD1	TRBJ1-5	-	TGCGCCAGCAGCCACTTATGGGACAGGGGTTGGGATCAGCCCCAGCATTTT	CASSHLWDRGWDQPQHF
TRBV6-1	-	TRBJ2-1	-	TGTGCCAGCAAGAGGACAAGCTCCTACAATGAGCAGTTCTTC	CASKRTSSYNEQFF
TRBV5-1	-	TRBJ2-3	few	TGCGCCAGCAGCCGCCTGTGGGGGGAGGAGAACACAGATACGCAGTATTTT	CASSRLWGEENTDTQYF
TRBV5-3	TRBD1	TRBJ2-7	-	TGTGCCAGAAGTGAATCATGTAATGGTGTGAGGGACAGGGGGAGCGTTGGGCTCTACGAGCAGTACTTC	CARSESCNGVRDRGSVGLYEQYF
TRBV6-5	TRBD2	TRBJ2-7	-	TGTGCCAGCAGTTACCGAGCGGGGCACGAGCAGTACTTC	CASSYRAGHEQYF
TRBV21-1	-	TRBJ1-1	-	TGTGCCAGCATTCCGTCCCGTGTGGCGATGAACACTGAAGCTTTCTTT	CASIPSRVAMNTEAFF
TRBV6-1	TRBD1	TRBJ1-2	-	TGTGCCAGCTTCGACAGGGCCTATGGCTACACCTTC	CASFDRAYGYTF
TRBV2	TRBD1	TRBJ2-1	-	TGTGCCAGCAGACTGACAGGGGACGAGCAGCTCTTC	CASRLTGDEQLF
TRBV10-1	TRBD2	TRBJ2-3	-	TGCGCCAGCAGTGTTACTAGCGGGGCCTCAGATACGCAGTATTTT	CASSVTSGASDTQYF
TRBV5-1	TRBD1	TRBJ2-3	-	TGCGCCAGCACACCGGGACAGGGTCCAGATACGCAGTATTTT	CASTPGQGPDTQYF
TRBV19	-	TRBJ1-1	-	TGTGCCAGTAGTATAGCCGGGGGACTCAGGGGAGCTTTCTTT	CASSIAGGLRGAFF
TRBV5-1	-	TRBJ2-7	-	TGCGCCAGCAGCTTGGTTTTCCTCAACGAGCAGTACTTC	CASSLVFLNEQYF
TRBV5-5	-	TRBJ2-7	once	TGTGCCAGCAGCCTTCGTACCTACGAGCAGTACTTC	CASSLRTYEQYF
TRBV5-1	-	TRBJ2-7	-	TGCGCCAGCAGCACGAGCTACGAGCAGTACTTC	CASSTSYEQYF
TRBV28	-	TRBJ2-7	-	TGTGCCAGCAGTTTGACAGTTTACTACGAGCAGTACTTC	CASSLTVYYEQYF
TRBV18	-	TRBJ2-3	once	TGTGCCAGCTCACCACTAGCTAGCACAGATACGCAGTATTTT	CASSPLASTDTQYF
TRBV7-4	TRBD2	TRBJ2-7	-	TGTGCCAGCAGCCGACTAGCGGGATCCGCCTACGAGCAGTACTTC	CASSRLAGSAYEQYF
TRBV2	-	TRBJ2-5	-	TGTGCCAGCAGTGAAATGGCTCAACAAGAGACCCAGTACTTC	CASSEMAQQETQYF
TRBV4-1	-	TRBJ2-3	-	TGCGCCAGCAGCCAAGCGAGGGGCACAGATACGCAGTATTTT	CASSQARGTDTQYF
TRBV19	-	TRBJ1-1	-	TGTGCCAGTATCCCCGTGGGGAACACTGAAGCTTTCTTT	CASIPVGNTEAFF
TRBV10-1	-	TRBJ1-2	few	TGCGCCAGCAGAACCGCGGGGCAGGGGAGGTTGGGCTACACCTTC	CASRTAGQGRLGYTF
TRBV19	-	TRBJ2-1	-	TGTGCCAGTAGTCCGGGACTTAGCTCCTACAATGAGCAGTTCTTC	CASSPGLSSYNEQFF
TRBV6-6	-	TRBJ1-1	-	TGTGCCAGCAGTTACCCGGGAAGAGGGACGGAAACCGAAGCTTTCTTT	CASSYPGRGTETEAFF
TRBV6-5	-	TRBJ2-7	few	TGTGCCAGCAGTTACGGGCAGGGGTCTGACGAGCAGTATTTC	CASSYGQGSDEQYF
TRBV14	-	TRBJ2-1	few	TGTGCCAGCAGCCCTAACCGAAATGAGCAGTTCTTC	CASSPNRNEQFF
TRBV7-3	-	TRBJ2-1	-	TGTGCCAGCAGCTTGAGCAGCCAGGATGAGCAGTTCTTC	CASSLSSQDEQFF
TRBV4-1	-	TRBJ2-1	-	TGCGCCAGCAGCCAACCGAGGGGGAATGAGCAGTTCTTC	CASSQPRGNEQFF
TRBV9	TRBD2	TRBJ2-3	-	TGTGCCAGCAGCGCCTACCATGATGGACTAGTGACAGATACGCAGTATTTT	CASSAYHDGLVTDTQYF
TRBV27	TRBD1	TRBJ1-4	few	TGTGCCAGCAGTCTTCAGGGGGCGCGGGAAAAACTGTTTTTT	CASSLQGAREKLFF
TRBV19	TRBD2	TRBJ2-5	-	TGTGCCAGTAGGAAGACTAGCGGAGCCGAAGAGACCCAGTACTTC	CASRKTSGAEETQYF